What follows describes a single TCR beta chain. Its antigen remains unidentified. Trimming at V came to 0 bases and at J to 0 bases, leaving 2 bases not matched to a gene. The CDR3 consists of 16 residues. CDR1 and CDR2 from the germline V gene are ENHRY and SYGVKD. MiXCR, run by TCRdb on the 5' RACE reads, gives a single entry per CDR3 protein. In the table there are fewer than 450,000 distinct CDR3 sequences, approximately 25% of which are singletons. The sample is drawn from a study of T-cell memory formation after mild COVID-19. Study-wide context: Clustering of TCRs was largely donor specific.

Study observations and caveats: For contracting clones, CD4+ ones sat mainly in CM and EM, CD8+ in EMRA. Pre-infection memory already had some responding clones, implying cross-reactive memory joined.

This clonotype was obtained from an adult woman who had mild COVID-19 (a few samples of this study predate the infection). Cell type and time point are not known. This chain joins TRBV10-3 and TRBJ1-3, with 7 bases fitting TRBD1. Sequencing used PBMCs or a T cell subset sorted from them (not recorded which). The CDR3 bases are TGTGCCATCAGTGAGTCCGGGACAGTCTCTGGAAACACCATATATTTT. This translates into CAISESGTVSGNTIYF.